This T cell receptor (beta chain) was identified in a study of blood T cells in healthy people across ages. General study points: When set beside aged donors, long-lived donors presented more naive CD4+ cells and higher diversity.

A remark on this clonotype: Antigen specificity is unknown.

Isolation recovered at least 6 million PBMCs from every sample. CDR1 is SEHNR and CDR2 is FQNEAQ in the germline V gene (reference sequence). V dropped 4 bases and J dropped 1; count of bases not matched to a gene: 5. The CDR3 is made up of 15 amino acids. The second PCR ran about 6 to 12 cycles with a sample-barcoded 5' primer and J-beta primers. Paired-end reads containing CDR3 totaled no fewer than 2.5 million for each sample. One entry per CDR3 protein, called by TCRdb with MiXCR from the 5' RACE reads. The sample yields 800,000 or so distinct CDR3 sequences, around 62% seen once. Sequencing input: blood. This chain joins TRBV7-9 and TRBJ2-7, with TRBD1 matching over 9 bases. This sequence originates from a man aged 25-45 years in good health. CDR3 DNA sequence: TGTGCCAGCAGCTCGACAGGGGGGGAATCCTACGAGCAGTACTTC. This sequence encodes CASSSTGGESYEQYF.